The 28 T cell receptor beta chains below were found in one sample sequenced in a study of T-cell memory formation after mild COVID-19. In TCRdb, the 5' RACE reads were re-called with MiXCR into one record per CDR3 protein. Of about 400,000 distinct CDR3 sequences listed, 16% are singletons. Sequencing input: PBMCs or a T cell subset sorted from them (not recorded which). All receptors come from a man younger than 35 who had mild COVID-19 (a few samples of this study predate the infection). Cell type and time point are not known.

V and J are TRBV20-1 and TRBJ2-7; the D is unclear. This CDR3 is built from 13 residues. Trimming cost V 2 bases and J 7 bases, with 15 bases left between them. CDR1 is DFQATT and CDR2 is SNEGSKA in the germline V gene (reference sequence). The CDR3 nucleotides are TGCAGTGCTAGAAGGTCAGAAATACGGGAGCAGTACTTC. Amino acid sequence: CSARRSEIREQYF.

The sample holds a few counts of this clonotype. This sequence joins TRBV5-1 and TRBJ2-4; the match to TRBD1 covers 7 bases. CDR1 and CDR2 from the germline V gene are SGHRS and YFSETQ. The CDR3 runs to 14 residues. V was clipped by 3 bases and J by 4 bases; unmatched bases: 4. The CDR3: CASSSGTEKNIQYF. The CDR3, as DNA: TGCGCCAGCAGCTCTGGGACAGAGAAAAACATTCAGTACTTC.

This clonotype has more than one count but fewer than ten. This rearrangement joins TRBV25-1 to TRBJ1-2, with a weak D call TRBD1 (5 bases). Germline V gene data show CDR1 as MGHDK and CDR2 as SYGVNS. The CDR3 is 12 amino acids. Trimming pared 8 bases from V and 6 bases from J, leaving 13 bases between. CDR3 residues: CASSDTRHGYTF. CDR3 sequence (DNA): TGTGCCAGCTCGGACACCCGGCATGGCTACACCTTC.

The chain is built from TRBV28 and TRBJ2-7; no reliable D call. This CDR3 region has 15 residues. V was pared by 7 bases and J by 0 bases, with 16 bases between. Germline V CDR1 and CDR2: MDHEN, SYDVKM. As DNA, the CDR3 is TGTGCCAGCAACCTACTCGCTAGGAGCTCCTACGAGCAGTACGTC. It encodes CASNLLARSSYEQYV.

In its sample, this clonotype was seen a few times. The chain recombines TRBV10-3 with TRBJ2-7, with D unresolved. Trimming left V 3 bases short and J 0 bases short, with 12 bases between. Germline V gene data show CDR1 as ENHRY and CDR2 as SYGVKD. CDR3 length equals 15 residues. Here the CDR3 DNA reads TGTGCCATCAGTGATTTGGGCGTCAGCTCCTACGAGCAGTACTTC. It is translated as CAISDLGVSSYEQYF.

CDR3: CASSPDRGRTDTQYF. The CDR3 DNA reads as TGTGCCAGCAGCCCCGACAGGGGCCGCACAGATACGCAGTATTTT. The chain couples TRBV7-9 to TRBJ2-3; 8 bases line up with TRBD1. J gave up 1 base and V 5 bases, and 5 bases lay outside the gene matches. In germline, CDR1 is SEHNR, CDR2 FQNEAQ (reference sequence). This CDR3 is built from 15 residues.

Here the CDR3 reads CSGTSGGKETQYF. The CDR3 nucleotides read TGCAGTGGGACTAGCGGGGGAAAAGAGACCCAGTACTTC. J is TRBJ2-5 and V is TRBV20-1; 13 bases are shared with TRBD2. V was pared by 7 bases and J by 3 bases, with 2 bases of the junction left unmatched. The CDR3 has 13 residues. The germline CDR1 and CDR2 sequences are DFQATT and SNEGSKA (reference sequence).

The CDR3 coding sequence is TGTGCCAGCAGTTATCGGGGTGCTGAAGCTTTCTTT. Protein sequence: CASSYRGAEAFF. J is TRBJ1-1 and V is TRBV6-2 or TRBV6-3, with no clear D. The CDR3 has 12 residues. Trimming left V 3 bases short and J 6 bases short, with 8 bases between. Germline V gene data show CDR1 as MNHEY and CDR2 as SVGEGT.

This clonotype came up a few times. This chain links TRBV7-9 with TRBJ1-2; tentatively, D is TRBD1 (5 bases). Deletions cut 4 bases from V and 6 bases from J, with 21 bases between. The germline V gene has CDR1 SEHNR and CDR2 FQNEAQ (reference sequence). CDR3 length: 16 residues. The CDR3 DNA follows: TGTGCCAGCAGCTCCGGCGGGCAGGCTGGGACCAATGGCTACACCTTC. Residues: CASSSGGQAGTNGYTF.

The table lists this clonotype with a few counts. V usage is TRBV7-9 and J usage is TRBJ2-4; D might be TRBD2 (6 bases). CDR3 length: 14 amino acids. With 1 base removed from V and 8 bases from J, the gap between germline ends came to 12 bases. The germline V gene encodes CDR1 SEHNR and CDR2 FQNEAQ (reference sequence). For the CDR3, the DNA is TGTGCCAGCAGCTTAGGGAGGGGAAACTACATTCAGTACTTC. Translation gives CASSLGRGNYIQYF.

This clonotype was counted between two and nine times. The chain combines TRBV18 with TRBJ2-2; no clear D gene. V lost 3 bases, J lost 4 bases, and 9 bases lay in between. The CDR3 runs 14 residues. Germline CDR1 KGHSH, CDR2 LQKENI. The CDR3 DNA reads TGTGCCAGCTCACCTATCGACGGCACCGGGGAGCTGTTTTTT. It yields the protein CASSPIDGTGELFF.

The CDR3 DNA follows: TGCAGCGTTTTGCGCGGCAGGGCCTTCCACGAGCAGTACTTC. Its protein is CSVLRGRAFHEQYF. This chain connects TRBV29-1 to TRBJ2-7, with D perhaps matching TRBD1 (5 bases). The CDR3 has 14 amino acids. V was clipped by 5 bases and J by 5 bases, with 19 bases between them. Germline CDR1 SQVTM, CDR2 ANQGSEA.

This clonotype has a count of ten or more. Here the CDR3 reads CAWSVQGAETQYF. CDR3 sequence (DNA): TGTGCCTGGAGTGTACAGGGGGCTGAGACCCAGTACTTC. The V and J genes are TRBV30 and TRBJ2-5, with TRBD1 identical over 9 bases. Germline V gene data show CDR1 as GTSNPN and CDR2 as SVGIG (reference sequence). V was clipped by 0 bases and J by 5 bases; unmatched bases: 1. The CDR3 totals 13 residues.

This clonotype was seen a few times. J is TRBJ2-3 and V is TRBV2; D is undetermined. V was cut by 5 bases and J by 4 bases, with 16 bases left in between. Per the germline V gene, CDR1 is SNHLY and CDR2 is FYNNEI. The CDR3 length is 15 residues. The CDR3 coding sequence is TGTGCCAGCAGTCGACCCCCCACGCAGGCAGATACGCAGTATTTT. Its protein is CASSRPPTQADTQYF.

This clonotype was seen a handful of times. The chain recombines TRBV11-2 with TRBJ1-2; D remains ambiguous. Deletions cut 6 bases from V and 1 base from J, with 15 bases between. The germline V gene has CDR1 SGHAT and CDR2 FQNNGV. CDR3 length: 15 amino acids. The CDR3 region is CASRRLGGDNYGYTF. The CDR3 DNA reads TGTGCCAGCAGACGTTTGGGTGGGGATAACTATGGCTACACCTTC.

The J gene is TRBJ2-7, the V gene TRBV6-2 or TRBV6-3; 12 bases line up with TRBD2. This CDR3 contains 15 residues. CDR1 is MNHEY and CDR2 is SVGEGT in the germline V gene. V trimming: 5 bases; J trimming: 4 bases; junction bases outside the gene matches: 6. The DNA for the CDR3 is TGTGCCAGCAGTACCACCGGGACTAGCGGGTACGAGCAGTACTTC. This translates into CASSTTGTSGYEQYF.

This clonotype was seen more than once but under ten times. The gene calls are TRBV2 and TRBJ1-2; no clear D. Germline V CDR1 and CDR2: SNHLY, FYNNEI. The V gene lost 4 bases and the J gene lost 8 bases, with 11 bases spanning the gap. This CDR3 is 12 amino acids long. CDR3 bases: TGTGCCAGCAGTGTTGCGGGTTTGGGCTACACCTTC. It codes for CASSVAGLGYTF.

The gene calls are TRBV10-3 and TRBJ2-7, with a weak D call TRBD2 (6 bases). The CDR3 extends over 14 amino acids. Germline CDR1 and CDR2: ENHRY and SYGVKD. Trimming left V 2 bases short and J 0 bases short, with 8 bases between. This chain's CDR3 is CAISEGRSSYEQYF. The CDR3 DNA is TGTGCCATCAGTGAGGGGAGGAGCTCCTACGAGCAGTACTTC.

This clonotype was counted only a few times. The chain has TRBV12-3 or TRBV12-4 and TRBJ2-3; D possibly corresponds to TRBD2 (7 bases). The CDR3 is 16 amino acids. The V end lost 5 bases, the J end lost 5 bases, and 20 bases lay between the germline ends. The CDR3, as DNA: TGTGCCAGCAGTCCCCGAGGAGGGGGGGCGATAGATACGCAGTATTTT. It yields the protein CASSPRGGGAIDTQYF.

V gene TRBV5-1 combines with J gene TRBJ2-3, with D perhaps given as TRBD1 or TRBD2 (5 bases each). The CDR3 has 15 amino acids. V was cut by 2 bases and J by 6 bases, with 16 bases left in between. Germline V gene sequence: CDR1 SGHRS, CDR2 YFSETQ. The CDR3 sequence is CASSLTGRPRDTQYF. In DNA, the CDR3 is TGCGCCAGCAGCTTAACGGGACGCCCGAGGGATACGCAGTATTTT.

The rearrangement links TRBV4-2 to TRBJ2-4; D unresolved. The length of the CDR3 is 16 residues. The germline CDR1 and CDR2 sequences are LGHNA and YNFKEQ. V was trimmed by 1 base and J by 3 bases, leaving 13 bases between them. CDR3: CASSQGQALDKNIQYF. CDR3 coding DNA: TGTGCCAGCAGCCAAGGCCAGGCTTTGGACAAAAACATTCAGTACTTC.

This clonotype was recorded many times. This chain joins TRBV5-5 and TRBJ1-2; D not certain. V gave up 7 bases and J gave up 12 bases, with 19 bases separating them. CDR3 length equals 12 residues. Per the germline V gene, CDR1 is SGHKS and CDR2 is YYEKEE (reference sequence). The CDR3 nucleotides are TGTGCCAGCGGGATATTCGGAGGTGTGGACACCTTC. Protein sequence: CASGIFGGVDTF.

The chain is built from TRBV15 and TRBJ2-5; 7 nucleotides agree with TRBD2. The V gene end was trimmed by 1 base and the J gene end by 2 bases; junction bases not matched to a gene: 7. This CDR3 region has 16 residues. The germline gives CDR1 LNHNV, CDR2 YYDKDF (reference sequence). The CDR3 DNA reads TGTGCCACCAGCAGAGCGGGGGGAGGTCGGCAAGAGACCCAGTACTTC. Its protein is CATSRAGGGRQETQYF.

The V and J genes are TRBV28 and TRBJ2-5, with a tentative D call TRBD1 (5 bases). V lost 6 bases, J lost 3 bases, and 11 bases lay in between. Germline values: CDR1 MDHEN, CDR2 SYDVKM. This CDR3 comprises 13 residues. Written as DNA, the CDR3 is TGTGCCAGCAGGCCCCCCAGGGAAGAGACCCAGTACTTC. Translation gives CASRPPREETQYF.

The chain links TRBV4-3 to TRBJ1-1; 10 bases map to TRBD1. This CDR3 spans 19 amino acids. Losses at the gene ends were 3 bases for V and 6 bases for J; bases not matched to a gene: 19. In germline, CDR1 is LGHNA, CDR2 YSLEER. This chain's CDR3 is CASSHRLYDRDRGRSEAFF. The CDR3 DNA sequence: TGCGCCAGCAGCCACCGACTTTACGACCGGGACAGGGGAAGATCTGAAGCTTTCTTT.

The sample holds a few counts of this clonotype. The CDR3 spells CASSQVSVHEQYV. The CDR3, as DNA: TGCGCCAGCAGCCAAGTGTCCGTCCACGAGCAGTACGTC. The chain uses TRBV4-1 and TRBJ2-7; unclear D gene. Germline CDR1 is MGHRA and CDR2 is YSYEKL. V lost 1 base to trimming and J lost 5 bases, with 9 bases between them. The CDR3 loop spans 13 amino acids.

J is TRBJ2-1 and V is TRBV29-1; 13 positions agree with TRBD2. V gave up 4 bases and J gave up 8 bases; unmatched junction bases: 8. This CDR3 has 15 residues. Germline V gives CDR1 SQVTM, CDR2 ANQGSEA. Written as DNA, the CDR3 is TGCAGCGTTGGTCAGGGACTAGCGGGGTTCGATGAGCAGTTCTTC. This encodes CSVGQGLAGFDEQFF.

This clonotype was detected only a few times. The V gene is TRBV6-1, the J gene TRBJ2-5; D may be TRBD1 or TRBD2 (6 bases each). V was pared by 2 bases and J by 4 bases, with 11 bases between. CDR1 is MNHNS, CDR2 SASEGT, per germline. The CDR3 runs 14 residues. CDR3 residues: CASSEPGGGETQYF. The CDR3 nucleotides are TGTGCCAGCAGTGAACCCGGAGGGGGAGAGACCCAGTACTTC.